Sequencing of this T cell receptor beta chain was carried out in a study of blood T cell repertoires in COVID-19. Study details: PBMCs, B-cell-depleted T cells, or T cells were the source of the cDNA or gDNA that made up the material.

TCRdb keeps only in-frame clones here, not all; method: immunoSEQ multiplex PCR. The data show more than 200,000 clones, with about four fifths seen just once and approximately 4.4% held by the top ten. The CDR3 covers 20 residues. CDR1 and CDR2 (germline): LGHDT, YNNKEL (reference sequence). V was pared by 0 bases and J by 2 bases, with 19 bases of the junction left unmatched. The chain recombines TRBV3-1 (or the pseudogene TRBV3-2) with TRBJ2-7, with 7 positions matching TRBD1. The sequence derives from a man aged 45-65 years with active or convalescent COVID-19. The sequenced sample was peripheral blood. The CDR3 reads CASSQDWQGQQLQIPYEQYF. The CDR3 bases are TGTGCCAGCAGCCAAGATTGGCAGGGACAGCAGCTTCAGATTCCCTACGAGCAGTACTTC.